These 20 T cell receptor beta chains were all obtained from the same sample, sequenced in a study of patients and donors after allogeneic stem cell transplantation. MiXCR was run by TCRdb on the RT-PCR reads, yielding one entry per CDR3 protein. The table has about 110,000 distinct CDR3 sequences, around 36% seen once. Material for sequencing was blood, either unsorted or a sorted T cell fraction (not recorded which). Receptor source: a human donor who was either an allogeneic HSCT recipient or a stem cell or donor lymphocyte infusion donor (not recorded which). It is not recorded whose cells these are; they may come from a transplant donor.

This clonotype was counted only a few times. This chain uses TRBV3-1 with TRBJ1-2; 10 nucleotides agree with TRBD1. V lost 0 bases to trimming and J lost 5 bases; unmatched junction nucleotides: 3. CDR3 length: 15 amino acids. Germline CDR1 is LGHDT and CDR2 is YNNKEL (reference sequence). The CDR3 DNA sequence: TGTGCCAGCAGCCAAGATTGGACAGGGGGGTATGGCTACACCTTC. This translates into CASSQDWTGGYGYTF.

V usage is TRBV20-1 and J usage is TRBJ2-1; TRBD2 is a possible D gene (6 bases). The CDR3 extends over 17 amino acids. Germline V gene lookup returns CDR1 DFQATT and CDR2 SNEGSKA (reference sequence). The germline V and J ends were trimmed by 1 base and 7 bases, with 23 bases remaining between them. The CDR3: CSARVGNPGVQGNEQFF. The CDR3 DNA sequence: TGCAGTGCTAGAGTCGGGAACCCGGGAGTACAAGGGAATGAGCAGTTCTTC.

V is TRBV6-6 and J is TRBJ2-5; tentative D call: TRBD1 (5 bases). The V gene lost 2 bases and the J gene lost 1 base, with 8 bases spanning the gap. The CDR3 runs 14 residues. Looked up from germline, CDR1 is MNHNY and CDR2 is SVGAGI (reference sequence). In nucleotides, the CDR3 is TGTGCCAGCAGTTACCGGCAGGGCCAAGAGACCCAGTACTTC. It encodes CASSYRQGQETQYF.

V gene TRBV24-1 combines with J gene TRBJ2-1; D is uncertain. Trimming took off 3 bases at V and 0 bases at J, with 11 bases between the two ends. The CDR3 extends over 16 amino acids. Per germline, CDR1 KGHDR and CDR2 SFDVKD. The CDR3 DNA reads TGTGCCACCAGTGATGGAACGATTAGCTCCTACAATGAGCAGTTCTTC. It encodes CATSDGTISSYNEQFF.

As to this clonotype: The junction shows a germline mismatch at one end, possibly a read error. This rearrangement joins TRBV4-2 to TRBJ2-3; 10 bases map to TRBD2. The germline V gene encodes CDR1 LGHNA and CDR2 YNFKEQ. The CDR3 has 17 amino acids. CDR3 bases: TGTGCCAGCAGCCAAGTCGAGCGGGAGGGAAGCACAGATACTCAGTATTTT. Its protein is CASSQVEREGSTDTQYF.

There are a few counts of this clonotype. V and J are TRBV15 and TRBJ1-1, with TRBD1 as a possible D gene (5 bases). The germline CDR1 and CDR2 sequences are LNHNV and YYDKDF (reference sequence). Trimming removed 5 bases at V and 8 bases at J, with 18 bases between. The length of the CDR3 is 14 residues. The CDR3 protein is CATSDLVGADEAFF. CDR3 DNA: TGTGCCACCAGCGACCTCGTAGGGGCAGACGAAGCTTTCTTT.

The CDR3 is CASSFIDRGYGYTF. The CDR3 DNA sequence: TGTGCCAGCAGCTTTATAGACAGAGGCTATGGCTACACCTTC. The chain has TRBV7-3 and TRBJ1-2; a possible D gene is TRBD1 (5 bases). The germline V gene encodes CDR1 SGHTA and CDR2 FQGTGA. Trimming removed 3 bases at V and 4 bases at J, with 12 bases between. This CDR3 contains 14 residues. Filled out from reference TRBV7-3 and TRBJ1-2, the complete variable domain reads GAGVSQTPSNKVTEKGKYVELRCDPISGHTALYWYRQSLGQGPEFLIYFQGTGAADDSGLPNDRFFAVRPEGSVSTLKIQRTERGDSAVYLCASSFIDRGYGYTFGSGTRLTVV.

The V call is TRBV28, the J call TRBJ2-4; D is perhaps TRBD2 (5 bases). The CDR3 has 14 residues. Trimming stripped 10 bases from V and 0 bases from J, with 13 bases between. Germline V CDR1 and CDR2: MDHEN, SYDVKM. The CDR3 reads CAISPGKAKNIQYF. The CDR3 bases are TGTGCCATAAGTCCGGGGAAAGCCAAAAACATTCAGTACTTC.

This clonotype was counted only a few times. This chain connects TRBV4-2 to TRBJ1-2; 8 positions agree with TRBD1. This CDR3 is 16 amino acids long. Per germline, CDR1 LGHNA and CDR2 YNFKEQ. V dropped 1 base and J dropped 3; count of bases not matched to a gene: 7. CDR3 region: CASSQGTLTGDYGYTF. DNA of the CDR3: TGTGCCAGCAGCCAAGGAACCTTGACAGGGGACTATGGCTACACCTTC.

CDR3 nucleotides: TGTGCCAGCAGCAGGTCTCGGATCGCTAATGAAAAACTGTTTTTT. Translating it yields CASSRSRIANEKLFF. The rearrangement joins TRBV3-1 to TRBJ1-4; D ambiguous. The germline V gene has CDR1 LGHDT and CDR2 YNNKEL (reference sequence). CDR3 length: 15 residues. Deletions cut 5 bases from V and 3 bases from J, with 13 bases between.

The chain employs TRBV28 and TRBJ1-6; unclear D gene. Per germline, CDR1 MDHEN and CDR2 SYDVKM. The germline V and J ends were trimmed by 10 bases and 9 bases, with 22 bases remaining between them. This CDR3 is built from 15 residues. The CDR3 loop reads CAISRDSKRGSPLHF. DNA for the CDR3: TGTGCCATTTCCCGAGACTCCAAACGGGGTTCACCCCTCCACTTT.

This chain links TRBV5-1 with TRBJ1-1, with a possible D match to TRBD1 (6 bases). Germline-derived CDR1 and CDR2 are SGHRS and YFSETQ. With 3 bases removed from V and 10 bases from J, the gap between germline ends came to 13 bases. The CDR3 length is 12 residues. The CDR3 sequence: CASSWSGDRAFF. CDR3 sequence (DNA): TGCGCCAGCAGCTGGTCAGGGGATCGAGCTTTCTTT.

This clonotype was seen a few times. The DNA of the CDR3 is TGTGCCAGCAGTTACTTTGGGCTAGCGGAATCCTACAATGAGCAGTTCTTC. Its protein is CASSYFGLAESYNEQFF. This chain joins TRBV6-2 or TRBV6-3 and TRBJ2-1; the match to TRBD2 covers 7 bases. CDR3 length: 17 residues. Germline CDR1 and CDR2: MNHEY and SVGEGT. V was pared by 1 base and J by 1 base, with 7 bases of the junction left unmatched.

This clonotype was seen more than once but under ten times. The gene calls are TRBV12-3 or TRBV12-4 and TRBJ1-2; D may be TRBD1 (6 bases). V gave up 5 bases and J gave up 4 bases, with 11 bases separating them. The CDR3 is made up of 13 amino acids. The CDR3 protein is CASSPDRAYGYTF. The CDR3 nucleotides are TGTGCCAGCAGTCCGGACAGAGCCTATGGCTACACCTTC.

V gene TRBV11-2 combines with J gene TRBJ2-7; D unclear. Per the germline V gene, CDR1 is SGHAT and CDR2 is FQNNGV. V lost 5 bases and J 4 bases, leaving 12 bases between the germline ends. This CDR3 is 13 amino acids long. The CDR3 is CASSTPHGYEQYF. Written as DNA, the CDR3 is TGTGCCAGCAGCACCCCACACGGGTACGAGCAGTACTTC.

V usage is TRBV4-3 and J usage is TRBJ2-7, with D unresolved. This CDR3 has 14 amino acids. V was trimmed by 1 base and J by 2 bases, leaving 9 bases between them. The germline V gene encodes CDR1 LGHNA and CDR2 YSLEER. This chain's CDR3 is CASSQGLTTYEQYF. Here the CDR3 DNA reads TGCGCCAGCAGCCAAGGTCTAACTACCTACGAGCAGTACTTC.

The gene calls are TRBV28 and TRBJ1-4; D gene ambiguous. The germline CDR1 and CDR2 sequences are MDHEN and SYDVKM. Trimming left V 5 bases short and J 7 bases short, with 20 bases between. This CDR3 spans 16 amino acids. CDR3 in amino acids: CASSPNPGTRAEKLFF. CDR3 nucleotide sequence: TGTGCCAGCAGTCCTAATCCCGGAACGCGGGCTGAAAAACTGTTTTTT. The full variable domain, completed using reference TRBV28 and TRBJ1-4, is DVKVTQSSRYLVKRTGEKVFLECVQDMDHENMFWYRQDPGLGLRLIYFSYDVKMKEKGDIPEGYSVSREKKERFSLILESASTNQTSMYLCASSPNPGTRAEKLFFGSGTQLSVL.

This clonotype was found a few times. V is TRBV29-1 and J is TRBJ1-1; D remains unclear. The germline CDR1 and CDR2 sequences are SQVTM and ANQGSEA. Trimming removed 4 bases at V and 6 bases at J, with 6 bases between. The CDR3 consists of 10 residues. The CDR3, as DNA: TGCAGCGTTGCCCAGCCTGAAGCTTTCTTT. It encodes CSVAQPEAFF.

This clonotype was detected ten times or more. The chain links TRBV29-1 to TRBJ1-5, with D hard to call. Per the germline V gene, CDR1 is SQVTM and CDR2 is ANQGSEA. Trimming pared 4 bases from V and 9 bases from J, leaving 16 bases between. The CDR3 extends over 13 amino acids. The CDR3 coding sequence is TGCAGCGTTGGGGGTGGAGGTTATGGGCCCCAGCATTTT. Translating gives CSVGGGGYGPQHF.

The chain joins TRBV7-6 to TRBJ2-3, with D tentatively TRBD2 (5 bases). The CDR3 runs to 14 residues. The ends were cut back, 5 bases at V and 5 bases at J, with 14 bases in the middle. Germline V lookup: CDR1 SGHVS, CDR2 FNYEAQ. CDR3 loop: CASSLLGVQDTQYF. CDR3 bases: TGTGCCAGCAGCCTACTCGGGGTTCAAGATACGCAGTATTTT.